Described below is a single T cell receptor beta chain sequence and its context. Its antigen is as yet unknown. The record originates from a study of T cells in Graves' hyperthyroidism and ophthalmopathy. Study-wide results and caveats: Most clonotypes expanded in the thyroid (above 0.001) were also present in blood.

Those patients with uncontrolled infection, other autoimmune disease, pregnancy or lactation were excluded. Clinical symptoms, serum thyroxine and TRAb, thyroid ultrasound and orbital computed tomography together formed the diagnostic basis. Authors of the study amplified TCR beta CDR3 regions from RNA transcripts. The HTBI primer set served for first-round RT-PCR of the TCR CDR3. TCRdb itself ran the multiplex PCR reads through MiXCR, one entry per CDR3 protein. The sample has 550,000 to 700,000 distinct CDR3 sequences; around 45% are singletons. The V and J ends lost 5 bases and 3 bases, in that order; junction bases with no gene match: 6. Germline CDR1 reads MNHNS; CDR2 reads SASEGT. The CDR3 is made up of 15 amino acids.

The rearrangement uses TRBV6-1 and TRBJ1-4, with 7 bases matching TRBD1. The TCR was taken from an adult woman with Graves' disease, either hyperthyroidism or ophthalmopathy (not recorded which). The specimen was peripheral blood or thyroid tissue (not recorded which). CDR3 protein: CASSLGQAANEKLFF. The CDR3 DNA reads TGTGCCAGCAGTCTAGGACAGGCCGCTAATGAAAAACTGTTTTTT.